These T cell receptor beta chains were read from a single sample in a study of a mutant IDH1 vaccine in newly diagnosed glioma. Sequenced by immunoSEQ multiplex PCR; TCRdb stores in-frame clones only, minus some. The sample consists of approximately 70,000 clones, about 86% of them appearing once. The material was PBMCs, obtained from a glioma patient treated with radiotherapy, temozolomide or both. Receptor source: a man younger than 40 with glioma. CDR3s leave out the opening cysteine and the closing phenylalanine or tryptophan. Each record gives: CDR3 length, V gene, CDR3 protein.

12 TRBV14 ASSPTSGAREQY
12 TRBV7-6 ASSVRGSNEKLF
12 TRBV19 ASNFGYGAQPQH
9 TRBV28 ASSNYRGQY
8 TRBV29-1 SVVTYEQY
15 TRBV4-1 ASSQARTGTTNEKLF
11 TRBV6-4 ASSDRENSPLH
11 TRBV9 ASSVEQEDGYT
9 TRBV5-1 ASSLGDRQY
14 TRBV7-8 ASSLEQGYSNQPQH
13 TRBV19 ASSRTGALGEKLF
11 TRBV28 ASSLLIVYGYT
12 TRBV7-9 ASSPGTGVDEQF
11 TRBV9 ASSGTANYGYT
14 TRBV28 ASSPAGDRGTYGYT
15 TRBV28 ASSSFTESSYNSPLH
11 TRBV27 ASSLRVSYEQY
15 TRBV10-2 ASRHLDRGNLNTEAF
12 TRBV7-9 ASSLAGGYNEQF
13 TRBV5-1 ASRPGQGVVNEQF
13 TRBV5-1 ASSATGTGGNEQF
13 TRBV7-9 ASSKGPGLGEKLF
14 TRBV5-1 ASKVAGGNSYNEQF
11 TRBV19 ASKLYSNTEAF
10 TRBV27 ASSLRTDEQF
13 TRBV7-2 ASSLLGLGTDTQY
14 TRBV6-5 ASSSSTRGGDQPQH
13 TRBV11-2 ASSFTTGANNEQF
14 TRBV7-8 ASSTEGGVSNQPQH
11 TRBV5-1 ASQRGTNEKLF
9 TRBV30 AWDQGYGYT
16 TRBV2 ASNQRTLFLERDYGYT
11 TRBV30 AWRGAGHLEAF
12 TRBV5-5 ASSGRLGEETQY
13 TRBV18 ASSPDRVFPGELF
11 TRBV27 ASSLVGEETQY
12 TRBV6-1 ASTRKGGAKGYT
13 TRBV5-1 ASTPDRGLPGELF
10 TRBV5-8 ASSRTQETQY
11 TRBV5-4 ASSLGLVETQY
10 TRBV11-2 ASSLGRYEQY
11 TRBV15 ATSRARSTEAF
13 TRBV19 ASSRDRSSTDTQY
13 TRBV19 ASSSPWAGRETQY
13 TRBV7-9 ASSFLEGGAGGYT
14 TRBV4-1 ASSYARGRNTDTQY
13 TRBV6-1 ASSEATTGDYEQY
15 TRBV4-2 ASSQVGARSYNSPLH
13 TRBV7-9 ASSSWTGGTDTQY
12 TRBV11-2 ASSFRTGGTEAF
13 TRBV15 ATSRDPRASQPQH
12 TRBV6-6 ASSYGTGFQPQH
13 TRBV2 ASSDGWTGNTEAF
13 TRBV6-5 ASSSLRDRGYEQY
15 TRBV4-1 ASSQVASLSGANVLT
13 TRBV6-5 ASRTGPRMNEKLF
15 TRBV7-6 ASSLDQGHGGKGTQY
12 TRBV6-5 ASSKETDRGEQY
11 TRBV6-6 ASSYRSNQPQH